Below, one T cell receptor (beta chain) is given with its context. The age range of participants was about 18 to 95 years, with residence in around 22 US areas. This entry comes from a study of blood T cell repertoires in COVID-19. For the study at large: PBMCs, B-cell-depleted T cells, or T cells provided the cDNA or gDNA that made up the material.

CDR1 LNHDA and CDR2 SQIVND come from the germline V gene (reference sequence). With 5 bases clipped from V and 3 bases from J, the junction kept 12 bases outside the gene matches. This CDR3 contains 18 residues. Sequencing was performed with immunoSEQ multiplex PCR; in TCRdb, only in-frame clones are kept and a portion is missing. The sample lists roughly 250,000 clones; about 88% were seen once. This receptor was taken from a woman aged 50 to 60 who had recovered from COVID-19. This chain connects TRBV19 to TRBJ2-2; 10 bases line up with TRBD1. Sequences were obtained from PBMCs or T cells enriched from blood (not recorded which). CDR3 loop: CASSLRDRGMVDTGELFF. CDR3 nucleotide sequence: TGTGCCAGTAGTCTCCGGGACAGGGGAATGGTGGACACCGGGGAGCTGTTTTTT.